This T cell receptor beta chain was sequenced in a study of control samples from healthy donors and cancer patients. The junction had 3 bases not matched to a gene; V was cut back by 0 bases and J by 13 bases. CDR1 is SGHTA, CDR2 FQGNSA, per germline. This CDR3 contains 12 residues. Measured with immunoSEQ multiplex PCR; TCRdb has only the in-frame clones, and not every one. The table lists 140,000 or so clones, under 90% of them singletons. This receptor was obtained from a man under 40 in good health. Material for sequencing was blood. V gene TRBV7-2 combines with J gene TRBJ2-3; 8 bases fit TRBD1. The CDR3 DNA reads TGTGCCAGCAGCTTAGCGGTGGACAGGGAGTATTTT. It translates to CASSLAVDREYF.